This T cell receptor (beta chain) was recorded in a study of low-dose radiotherapy and immunotherapy resistance in tumors. Across the study: Over 26 weeks, cohort 2 got 1 Gy every two weeks, reaching 13 Gy.

Alpha- and beta-chain coverage of first-strand cDNA came from TRAV- and TRBV-specific primers. TCRs were amplified for roughly 20 PCR cycles with a constant-region primer and V-primer adapter. Each CDR3 protein gets one entry after TCRdb re-called the reads with MiXCR. The sample comprises around 60,000 distinct CDR3 sequences, about 25% of which are singletons, and less than 7.5% rests with the top ten. In germline, CDR1 is SQVTM, CDR2 ANQGSEA. The CDR3 covers 13 residues. The V gene end was trimmed by 7 bases and the J gene end by 6 bases; junction bases not matched to a gene: 10. This clonotype was observed at least ten times. Described time point: after trial treatment. The treatment denotes: LDRT plus nivolumab, ipilimumab, low-dose cyclophosphamide and aspirin (RACIN trial). Nivolumab, ipilimumab, aspirin, low-dose cyclophosphamide and low-dose radiotherapy were given to donors. Eligibility was restricted to patients presenting with advanced solid tumors that lacked tumor-infiltrating lymphocytes.

The V and J genes are TRBV29-1 and TRBJ2-7, with 9 bases fitting TRBD1. Sequenced material: PBMCs, taken after low-dose radiotherapy plus immunotherapy. This TCR was recovered from a male donor with prostate cancer. In DNA form, the CDR3 reads TGCAGCGCGATAAGGGACAGGGCCAGCGAGCAGTACTTC. This codes for CSAIRDRASEQYF.